Below, 19 T cell receptor beta chains from the same sample are listed, as sequenced in a study of blood T cell repertoires in COVID-19. TCRdb's copy holds only in-frame clones and misses some; the assay was immunoSEQ multiplex PCR. This sample carries 250,000 to 300,000 clones, about nine tenths of them seen once, and the ten largest clones take roughly a sixth. The sample taken for sequencing was PBMCs or T cells enriched from blood (not recorded which). These receptor sequences come from a young man who had recovered from COVID-19.

V and J are TRBV7-8 and TRBJ1-6; 10 bases are shared with TRBD1. Germline V gives CDR1 SGHVS, CDR2 FQNEAQ. V was clipped by 2 bases and J by 5 bases; unmatched bases: 12. The CDR3 is 19 residues long. As DNA, the CDR3 is TGTGCCAGCAGCTTAAATCCAGGACAGGGGGAAGGGGATAATTCACCCCTCCACTTT. Translation: CASSLNPGQGEGDNSPLHF.

J is TRBJ2-2 and V is TRBV5-6, with a possible D match to TRBD1 (6 bases). V was trimmed by 1 base and J by 4 bases, leaving 14 bases between them. CDR1 and CDR2 from the germline V gene are SGHDT and YYEEEE. This CDR3 has 16 residues. CDR3 protein: CASSLSQGVGTGELFF. In nucleotides, the CDR3 is TGTGCCAGCAGCTTGTCACAGGGAGTTGGCACCGGGGAGCTGTTTTTT. Variable domain in full (rest from reference TRBV5-6 and TRBJ2-2): DAGVTQSPTHLIKTRGQQVTLRCSPKSGHDTVSWYQQALGQGPQFIFQYYEEEERQRGNFPDRFSGHQFPNYSSELNVNALLLGDSALYLCASSLSQGVGTGELFFGEGSRLTVL.

The V and J genes are TRBV27 and TRBJ1-2; the D is unclear. The CDR3 sequence is 13 residues long. Germline V gene lookup returns CDR1 MNHEY and CDR2 SMNVEV (reference sequence). Trimming removed 3 bases at V and 8 bases at J, with 13 bases between. The CDR3 region is CASSFPGSGGYTF. Written as DNA, the CDR3 is TGTGCCAGCAGTTTTCCGGGGTCAGGAGGCTACACCTTC.

The chain employs TRBV25-1 and TRBJ1-2, with 8 bases identical to TRBD1. This CDR3 contains 15 residues. CDR1 is MGHDK, CDR2 SYGVNS, per germline. Trimming took 7 bases from V and 4 from J; bases not matched to a gene: 11. CDR3 sequence reads: CASTPGDRKSYGYTF. The CDR3 region has the DNA TGTGCCAGCACGCCGGGGGACAGGAAGAGCTATGGCTACACCTTC.

The chain employs TRBV5-1 and TRBJ1-1; no clear D. Trimming removed 1 base from V and 3 bases from J, with 7 bases in between. Germline CDR1 reads SGHRS; CDR2 reads YFSETQ. This CDR3 has 13 residues. CDR3 residues: CASSLLSDTEAFF. DNA for the CDR3: TGCGCCAGCAGCTTGCTTAGTGACACTGAAGCTTTCTTT.

The chain is built from TRBV7-9 and TRBJ2-5; D is ambiguous. V was clipped by 5 bases and J by 5 bases, with 18 bases between them. This CDR3 spans 15 amino acids. CDR1 is SEHNR and CDR2 is FQNEAQ in the germline V gene (reference sequence). CDR3 DNA: TGTGCCAGCAGCCTCCTGAGCCTACCCGGGGAGACCCAGTACTTC. Its protein product is CASSLLSLPGETQYF.

The V call is TRBV19, the J call TRBJ1-5; 10 bases fit TRBD1. The CDR3 spans 16 residues. V was clipped by 7 bases and J by 7 bases; unmatched bases: 13. Germline V gene lookup returns CDR1 LNHDA and CDR2 SQIVND (reference sequence). The CDR3 is CASTLTGGSAGQPQHF. DNA for the CDR3: TGTGCCAGTACCTTGACAGGGGGCTCGGCGGGACAGCCCCAGCATTTT.

This chain joins TRBV5-4 and TRBJ1-1; the D gene is possibly TRBD1 (6 bases). From germline, CDR1 is SGHNT and CDR2 YYREEE (reference sequence). V was shortened by 3 bases and J by 1 base, with 16 bases between the two germline ends. The CDR3 has 16 residues. CDR3 residues: CASSSFFTGSNTEAFF. Here the CDR3 DNA reads TGTGCCAGCAGCTCTTTCTTTACAGGGTCGAACACTGAAGCTTTCTTT.

The chain has TRBV5-1 and TRBJ1-1; 10 bases line up with TRBD1. Trimming took 4 bases from V and 4 from J; bases not matched to a gene: 10. The CDR3 is made up of 16 amino acids. Germline-derived CDR1 and CDR2 are SGHRS and YFSETQ. The CDR3 region has the DNA TGCGCCAGCAGCCCAAGGGGACAGGGGACCTCCACTGAAGCTTTCTTT. Residues: CASSPRGQGTSTEAFF.

This clone showed up just once. V is TRBV19 and J is TRBJ1-6; TRBD1 matches 11 bases. CDR3 size: 14 residues. V trimming: 7 bases; J trimming: 10 bases; junction bases outside the gene matches: 6. Germline values: CDR1 LNHDA, CDR2 SQIVND (reference sequence). The CDR3 protein is CASTVDRGQSPLHF. CDR3 in DNA: TGTGCCAGTACCGTGGACAGGGGGCAATCACCCCTCCACTTT.

The J gene is TRBJ2-1, the V gene TRBV5-1, with 8 bases that match TRBD2. CDR3 length equals 19 residues. From germline, CDR1 is SGHRS and CDR2 YFSETQ. V lost 4 bases and J lost 3; bases outside the gene matches: 18. In DNA, the CDR3 is TGCGCCAGCAGCCCCGAACTTCTAGCGGGCCCGATCCGCTACAATGAGCAGTTCTTC. The encoded protein is CASSPELLAGPIRYNEQFF. The full variable domain, rest sourced from reference TRBV5-1 and TRBJ2-1, is KAGVTQTPRYLIKTRGQQVTLSCSPISGHRSVSWYQQTPGQGLQFLFEYFSETQRNKGNFPGRFSGRQFSNSRSEMNVSTLELGDSALYLCASSPELLAGPIRYNEQFFGPGTRLTVL.

This clone has only one observation. The chain is built from TRBV12-5 and TRBJ1-5; no clear D. CDR3 length: 15 amino acids. Between the trimmed V and J ends, which lost 2 bases and 0 bases, there was a span of 8 bases. CDR1 is LGHNT, CDR2 FRNRAP, per germline. CDR3 loop: CASGLLRYSNQPQHF. The CDR3 DNA reads as TGTGCTAGTGGTTTGCTCAGATATAGCAATCAGCCCCAGCATTTT.

A note on this clone: The same CDR3 is also encoded by other DNA sequences in this sample. The V gene is TRBV28, the J gene TRBJ2-6; TRBD2 matches at 9 bases. Trimming took 5 bases from V and 2 from J; bases not matched to a gene: 4. CDR3 size: 16 residues. From germline, CDR1 is MDHEN and CDR2 SYDVKM. The DNA for the CDR3 is TGTGCCAGCAGTCCCGCGGGGGGGGCTGGGGCCAACGTCCTGACTTTC. This sequence encodes CASSPAGGAGANVLTF.

This chain connects TRBV5-1 to TRBJ1-4; D is possibly TRBD1 (6 bases). Germline V gene data show CDR1 as SGHRS and CDR2 as YFSETQ. The CDR3 extends over 13 amino acids. V dropped 4 bases and J dropped 4 bases, with 8 bases sitting between them. CDR3 amino acids: CASSRTDNEKLFF. The CDR3 bases are TGCGCCAGCAGCCGGACAGATAATGAAAAACTGTTTTTT.

The chain carries TRBV11-2 and TRBJ1-5, with 8 bases identical to TRBD1. This CDR3 contains 15 residues. Germline V gene sequence: CDR1 SGHAT, CDR2 FQNNGV. The V segment lost 4 bases and the J segment 2 bases; nucleotides outside the gene matches: 4. This CDR3 reads CASSWGTGGNQPQHF. The CDR3 DNA reads as TGTGCCAGCAGCTGGGGGACAGGCGGCAATCAGCCCCAGCATTTT.

The chain joins TRBV28 to TRBJ1-4; no clear D. V dropped 2 bases and J dropped 3 bases, with 7 bases sitting between them. Germline values: CDR1 MDHEN, CDR2 SYDVKM. This CDR3 has 14 amino acids. The CDR3 loop is CASSLPQANEKLFF. The CDR3 bases are TGTGCCAGCAGTTTACCCCAGGCTAATGAAAAACTGTTTTTT.

V gene TRBV29-1 combines with J gene TRBJ2-3; 10 nucleotides agree with TRBD2. Germline CDR1 is SQVTM and CDR2 is ANQGSEA. V shed 8 bases and J 0 bases; nucleotides not matched to a gene: 5. This CDR3 has 14 residues. For the CDR3, the DNA is TGCAGCACAAGCGGGAGGGCAAGCACAGATACGCAGTATTTT. Encoded protein: CSTSGRASTDTQYF.

This chain links TRBV3-1 (or the pseudogene TRBV3-2) with TRBJ1-6; 7 nucleotides agree with TRBD1. V lost 4 bases to trimming and J lost 10 bases; unmatched junction nucleotides: 4. The germline CDR1 and CDR2 sequences are LGHDT and YNNKEL (reference sequence). The CDR3 consists of 13 residues. The DNA for the CDR3 is TGTGCCAGCAGCCTCAACAGGGGATCACCCCTCCACTTT. Protein: CASSLNRGSPLHF.

The rearrangement links TRBV12-3 or TRBV12-4 to TRBJ2-7; D not resolved. The CDR3 sequence is 12 residues long. The V end lost 1 base, the J end lost 4 bases, and 5 bases lay between the germline ends. This chain's CDR3 is CASSLVQYEQYF. The CDR3 nucleotides are TGTGCCAGCAGTTTAGTCCAATACGAGCAGTACTTC.